The rows below give T cell receptor beta chains drawn from one sample of a study of a mutant IDH1 vaccine in newly diagnosed glioma. The protocol was immunoSEQ multiplex PCR, while the TCRdb copy is restricted to in-frame clones and leaves out a portion. The sample lists 37,000 or so clones; roughly four fifths were seen once. No antigen has been identified for these receptors. Here the sequenced sample was PBMCs, taken from a glioma patient whose treatment included an IDH1 peptide vaccine. Receptors were obtained from a man aged 25-40 years with glioma. The CDR3 runs from the conserved cysteine through the conserved F or W. The order of the fields is clone size, J gene, V gene, D gene, CDR3 protein, CDR3 DNA. A D gene is named only where the DNA matches it firmly. Not every row has a clone size; where given, it reads once, few, many or a size class.

NA,TRBJ2-7,TRBV4-1,TRBD2,CASSSRLAVGEQYF,TGCGCCAGCAGCTCCCGACTAGCGGTGGGCGAGCAGTACTTC
NA,TRBJ2-1,TRBV30,NA,CAWDPFSSGSRIF,TGTGCCTGGGACCCATTCAGTTCCGGGAGTCGGATCTTC
NA,TRBJ1-5,TRBV6-4,TRBD1,CASSELRTGPYQPQHF,TGTGCCAGCAGTGAATTGCGGACAGGGCCATATCAGCCCCAGCATTTT
NA,TRBJ1-1,TRBV4-3,NA,CASSLIFGQGNTEAFF,TGCGCCAGCAGCCTAATTTTTGGCCAGGGGAACACTGAAGCTTTCTTT
NA,TRBJ1-4,TRBV30,NA,CAWSDPPGVEKLFF,TGTGCCTGGAGTGACCCTCCGGGGGTTGAAAAACTGTTTTTT
NA,TRBJ2-7,TRBV7-8,TRBD1,CASSRTGAYEQYF,TGTGCCAGCAGTCGGACAGGGGCCTACGAGCAGTACTTC
NA,TRBJ2-5,TRBV15,NA,CATSRQYGIEGQETQYF,TGTGCCACCAGCAGACAGTATGGTATAGAGGGTCAAGAGACCCAGTACTTC
NA,TRBJ2-1,TRBV4-1,TRBD2,CASSQRLAENNEQFF,TGCGCCAGCAGCCAAAGGCTAGCGGAGAACAATGAGCAGTTCTTC
once,TRBJ2-7,TRBV30,TRBD1,CAWSRDRGYEQYF,TGTGCCTGGAGCCGGGACAGGGGTTACGAGCAGTACTTC
NA,TRBJ2-7,TRBV27,NA,CASSLARVDRNEQYF,TGTGCCAGCAGTTTGGCCCGTGTGGACCGAAACGAGCAGTACTTC
NA,TRBJ1-2,TRBV18,TRBD1,CASSGQGRDGYTF,TGTGCCAGCTCAGGACAGGGCAGGGATGGCTACACCTTC
few,TRBJ1-1,TRBV30,NA,CAWRGGRRNTEAFF,TGTGCCTGGAGGGGGGGCAGACGGAACACTGAAGCTTTCTTT
NA,TRBJ1-5,TRBV5-1,NA,CASREGGGDQPQHF,TGCGCCAGCAGAGAAGGGGGAGGCGATCAGCCCCAGCATTTT
NA,TRBJ2-3,TRBV6-1,NA,CASRGSTDTQYF,TGTGCCAGCAGAGGGAGCACAGATACGCAGTATTTT
NA,TRBJ1-4,TRBV2,NA,CASSDGAVLTNEKLFF,TGTGCCAGCAGTGACGGTGCAGTGTTGACGAATGAAAAACTGTTTTTT
few,TRBJ1-1,TRBV5-1,TRBD1,CASSYGTGGTVVTEAFF,TGCGCCAGCAGCTACGGGACAGGGGGTACTGTGGTCACTGAAGCTTTCTTT
NA,TRBJ2-1,TRBV18,NA,CASSPANWDEQFF,TGTGCCAGCTCACCAGCAAATTGGGATGAGCAGTTCTTC
NA,TRBJ2-3,TRBV2,NA,CASSPGRPRGTDTQYF,TGTGCCAGCAGTCCGGGACGCCCTCGAGGCACAGATACGCAGTATTTT
once,TRBJ2-1,TRBV7-2,TRBD2,CASSWPGLEGGSEQFF,TGTGCCAGCAGCTGGCCGGGACTAGAGGGAGGGAGTGAGCAGTTCTTC
few,TRBJ1-1,TRBV6-5,NA,CASSPPGFGGEAFF,TGTGCCAGCAGCCCTCCGGGCTTCGGGGGTGAAGCTTTCTTT